This record concerns one T cell receptor beta chain sequence. This CDR3 has 15 residues. V was clipped by 5 bases and J by 0 bases, with 10 bases between them. The germline V gene has CDR1 LNHDA and CDR2 SQIVND (reference sequence). These data originate in a study of pediatric ulcerative colitis. In the study overall: Fewer than 10 patients showed pancolitis and two showed left-sided colitis.

Samples were sequenced at Survey level, maximum 500,000 reads. The data were produced by immunoSEQ multiplex PCR, yet TCRdb's version contains in-frame clones alone and is incomplete. The sample holds some 60,000 clones, 77% seen once. The sequence derives from a boy between 10 and 17 years old with moderate ulcerative colitis. The rearrangement joins TRBV19 to TRBJ2-2; tentatively, D is TRBD1 (6 bases). The sample was blood. The CDR3 loop reads CASSQGQTNTGELFF. The DNA for the CDR3 is TGTGCCAGTAGTCAAGGACAGACGAACACCGGGGAGCTGTTTTTT.